The next 14 T cell receptor beta chains were all read from a single sample in a study of cytomegalovirus exposure and HLA in healthy donors. The PCR made use of 60 Vbeta and 13 Jbeta primers. TCRdb's copy holds only in-frame clones and misses some; the assay was immunoSEQ multiplex PCR. This table has under 150,000 clones, about 78% appearing once. The sample was PBMCs. The receptor source for this set is a man aged 40-49 years in good health and CMV-seropositive.

V is TRBV18 and J is TRBJ2-7; no definite D call. CDR1 is KGHSH, CDR2 LQKENI, per germline. V lost 2 bases, J lost 3 bases, and 8 bases lay in between. CDR3 length: 13 residues. CDR3 in amino acids: CASSPDGVYEQYF. CDR3 DNA sequence: TGTGCCAGCTCACCAGACGGAGTCTACGAGCAGTACTTC.

The chain couples TRBV5-1 to TRBJ2-6; TRBD2 is a possible D gene (5 bases). This CDR3 region has 17 residues. V was trimmed by 1 base and J by 0 bases, leaving 11 bases between them. Germline V gene lookup returns CDR1 SGHRS and CDR2 YFSETQ. The CDR3 nucleotides are TGCGCCAGCAGCTTGAGGCCTAGCTCCTCTGGGGCCAACGTCCTGACTTTC. Its translation is CASSLRPSSSGANVLTF.

The chain carries TRBV4-1 and TRBJ2-3; TRBD2 might be the D (5 bases). V was pared by 3 bases and J by 3 bases, with 16 bases between. The CDR3 totals 16 residues. CDR1 MGHRA and CDR2 YSYEKL come from the germline V gene. The CDR3 loop reads CASSHRTDAGTDTQYF. The CDR3 nucleotides are TGCGCCAGCAGCCATAGGACGGACGCGGGTACAGATACGCAGTATTTT.

V and J are TRBV30 and TRBJ2-1, with TRBD2 matching over 11 bases. This CDR3 contains 15 residues. Germline-derived CDR1 and CDR2 are GTSNPN and SVGIG (reference sequence). Losses at the gene ends were 2 bases for V and 10 bases for J; bases not matched to a gene: 10. The CDR3 loop is CAWSHIAGGSGEQFF. The CDR3 coding sequence is TGTGCCTGGAGTCATATAGCGGGAGGGAGTGGAGAGCAGTTCTTC.

This clone was seen more than once but under ten times. This chain joins TRBV18 and TRBJ1-5, with TRBD1 identical over 8 bases. The V gene's germline CDR1 is KGHSH and CDR2 LQKENI. The CDR3 spans 16 residues. Trimming took 4 bases from V and 2 from J; bases not matched to a gene: 7. The CDR3 DNA is TGTGCCAGCTCACTCTCCGGGACAGGAGGCAATCAGCCCCAGCATTTT. Translation gives CASSLSGTGGNQPQHF.

This clone was detected only a few times. The rearrangement uses TRBV28 and TRBJ1-1; possibly TRBD1 for D (5 bases). Between the trimmed V and J ends, which lost 6 bases and 7 bases, there was a span of 21 bases. The CDR3 length is 15 residues. The germline V gene has CDR1 MDHEN and CDR2 SYDVKM. The CDR3 loop is CASRRRGTRSFEAFF. CDR3 coding DNA: TGTGCCAGCAGGAGGAGGGGCACGAGATCTTTTGAAGCTTTCTTT. The full variable domain, with the rest looked up from reference TRBV28 and TRBJ1-1, is DVKVTQSSRYLVKRTGEKVFLECVQDMDHENMFWYRQDPGLGLRLIYFSYDVKMKEKGDIPEGYSVSREKKERFSLILESASTNQTSMYLCASRRRGTRSFEAFFGQGTRLTVV.

This clone was recorded once. This chain uses TRBV6-5 with TRBJ1-2, with D perhaps TRBD1 (5 bases). Germline CDR1 reads MNHEY; CDR2 reads SVGAGI. V dropped 0 bases and J dropped 8 bases, with 13 bases sitting between them. The CDR3 extends over 14 amino acids. The CDR3 here is CASSYSGQPQGYTF. The DNA for the CDR3 is TGTGCCAGCAGTTACTCGGGGCAGCCCCAGGGCTACACCTTC.

The chain is built from TRBV4-3 and TRBJ2-6; the D gene is possibly TRBD2 (5 bases). CDR1 is LGHNA and CDR2 is YSLEER in the germline V gene. V lost 0 bases and J 0 bases, leaving 9 bases between the germline ends. The CDR3 loop spans 17 amino acids. CDR3 loop: CASSQDLGSSGANVLTF. The CDR3, as DNA: TGCGCCAGCAGCCAAGACCTGGGGAGCTCTGGGGCCAACGTCCTGACTTTC.

This chain joins TRBV4-3 and TRBJ2-3; TRBD2 aligns across 10 bases. The CDR3 has 16 residues. Losses at the gene ends were 6 bases for V and 2 bases for J; bases not matched to a gene: 8. Germline loops: CDR1 LGHNA, CDR2 YSLEER. DNA of the CDR3: TGCGCCAGCAGTAGCGGTCTAGCGGGGGTCACAGATACGCAGTATTTT. Encoded protein: CASSSGLAGVTDTQYF.

A few counts support this clone. V usage is TRBV14 and J usage is TRBJ1-1; D is undetermined. Trimming stripped 4 bases from V and 1 base from J, with 13 bases between. The CDR3 is made up of 15 amino acids. Germline values: CDR1 SGHDN, CDR2 FVKESK. CDR3 protein: CASSPPKIGNTEAFF. The CDR3 DNA reads as TGTGCCAGCAGCCCGCCTAAGATTGGGAACACTGAAGCTTTCTTT.

The CDR3: CASSRVLNEQFF. CDR3 DNA sequence: TGTGCCAGCAGTCGGGTCCTAAATGAGCAGTTCTTC. The V gene is TRBV27, the J gene TRBJ2-1; D remains ambiguous. The CDR3 length is 12 residues. Germline V gene data show CDR1 as MNHEY and CDR2 as SMNVEV (reference sequence). V lost 5 bases to trimming and J lost 7 bases, with 9 bases between them.

This CDR3 is CASSETRVGYYGYTF. CDR3 nucleotide sequence: TGTGCCAGCAGTGAAACTAGGGTTGGGTACTATGGCTACACCTTC. The chain recombines TRBV2 with TRBJ1-2, with D unresolved. CDR3 length: 15 residues. V lost 2 bases to trimming and J lost 3 bases, with 13 bases between them. Germline V gene sequence: CDR1 SNHLY, CDR2 FYNNEI.

The chain combines TRBV9 with TRBJ2-1, with 11 bases lining up with TRBD1. The germline CDR1 and CDR2 sequences are SGDLS and YYNGEE. The CDR3 is 15 residues long. Germline trimming cut 3 bases from V and 9 bases from J; bases unmatched to any gene: 8. CDR3 protein: CASSAPGQGAREQFF. The CDR3 nucleotides read TGTGCCAGCAGCGCCCCCGGACAGGGGGCTCGTGAGCAGTTCTTC.

This clone was seen a few times. This chain joins TRBV5-5 and TRBJ2-2; D might be TRBD1 (6 bases). Germline loops: CDR1 SGHKS, CDR2 YYEKEE (reference sequence). V was trimmed by 3 bases and J by 1 base, leaving 25 bases between them. The CDR3 spans 20 residues. The DNA of the CDR3 is TGTGCCAGCAGCTCATATTGGGCAGGGGCCCTTTTGATGAACACCGGGGAGCTGTTTTTT. Its translation is CASSSYWAGALLMNTGELFF.